This T cell receptor (beta chain) was documented in a study of early T cells in non-severe SARS-CoV-2 infection. General study points: Anti-spike CD8 responses were favored in VDJdb matching, and private and CD4 specificities were missed.

To note about this clonotype: The antigen remains unidentified.

CDR3 length: 12 residues. The V end lost 7 bases, the J end lost 4 bases, and 12 bases lay between the germline ends. Germline V gene sequence: CDR1 SQVTM, CDR2 ANQGSEA. One entry per CDR3 protein, called by TCRdb with MiXCR from the 5' RACE reads. The profile shows tens of thousands of distinct CDR3 sequences, around 6.8% of them singletons. This TCR was sampled from an adult who was a healthcare worker with PCR-confirmed SARS-CoV-2 infection or an uninfected control (not recorded which). Sequencing was done on a sample of whole blood. This chain links TRBV29-1 with TRBJ2-3; D perhaps matches TRBD2 (5 bases). The CDR3 is CSDRTAADTQYF. The CDR3 coding sequence is TGCAGCGACCGGACTGCCGCAGATACGCAGTATTTT.